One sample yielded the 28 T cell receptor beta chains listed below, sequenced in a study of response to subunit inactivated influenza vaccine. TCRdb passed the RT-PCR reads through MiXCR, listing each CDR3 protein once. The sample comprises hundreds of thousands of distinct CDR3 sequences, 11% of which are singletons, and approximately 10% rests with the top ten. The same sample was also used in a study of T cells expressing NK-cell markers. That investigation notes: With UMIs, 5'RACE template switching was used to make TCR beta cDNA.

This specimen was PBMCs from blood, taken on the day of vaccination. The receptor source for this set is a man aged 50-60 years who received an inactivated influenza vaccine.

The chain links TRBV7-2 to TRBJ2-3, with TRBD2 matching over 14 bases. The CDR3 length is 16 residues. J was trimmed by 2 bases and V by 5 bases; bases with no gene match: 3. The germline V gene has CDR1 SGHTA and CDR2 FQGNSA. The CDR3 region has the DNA TGTGCCAGCAGCCCGGGACTAGCGGGGGACACAGATACGCAGTATTTT. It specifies CASSPGLAGDTDTQYF.

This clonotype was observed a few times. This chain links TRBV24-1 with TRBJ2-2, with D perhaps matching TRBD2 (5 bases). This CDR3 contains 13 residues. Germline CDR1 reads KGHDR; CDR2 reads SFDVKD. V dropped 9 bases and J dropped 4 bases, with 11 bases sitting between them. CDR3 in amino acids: CATGSGPTGELFF. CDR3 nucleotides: TGTGCCACCGGGAGTGGGCCCACCGGGGAGCTGTTTTTT.

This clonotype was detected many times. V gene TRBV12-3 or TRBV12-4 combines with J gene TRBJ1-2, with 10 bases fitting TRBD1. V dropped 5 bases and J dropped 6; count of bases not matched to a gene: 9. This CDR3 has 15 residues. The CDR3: CASSPPRGQGDGYTF. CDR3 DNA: TGTGCCAGCAGTCCCCCCCGAGGACAGGGGGATGGCTACACCTTC.

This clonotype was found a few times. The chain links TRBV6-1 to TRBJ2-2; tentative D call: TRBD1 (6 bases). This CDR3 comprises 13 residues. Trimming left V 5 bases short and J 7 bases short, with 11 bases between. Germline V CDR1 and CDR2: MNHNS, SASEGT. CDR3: CASSRNRVGELFF. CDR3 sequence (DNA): TGTGCCAGCAGTAGAAACAGGGTCGGGGAGCTGTTTTTT.

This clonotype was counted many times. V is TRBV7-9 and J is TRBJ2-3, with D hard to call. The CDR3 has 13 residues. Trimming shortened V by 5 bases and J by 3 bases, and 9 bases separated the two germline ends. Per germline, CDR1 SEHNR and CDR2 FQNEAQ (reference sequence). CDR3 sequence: CASSPYLTDTQYF. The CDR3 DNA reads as TGTGCCAGCAGCCCTTACTTGACAGATACGCAGTATTTT.

The CDR3 sequence: CASSINVAGGTDTQYF. CDR3 coding DNA: TGTGCCAGCAGTATCAACGTAGCGGGGGGGACAGATACGCAGTATTTT. The genes are TRBV12-3 or TRBV12-4 and TRBJ2-3, with TRBD2 identical over 11 bases. V dropped 5 bases and J dropped 3; count of bases not matched to a gene: 7. The CDR3 runs to 16 residues.

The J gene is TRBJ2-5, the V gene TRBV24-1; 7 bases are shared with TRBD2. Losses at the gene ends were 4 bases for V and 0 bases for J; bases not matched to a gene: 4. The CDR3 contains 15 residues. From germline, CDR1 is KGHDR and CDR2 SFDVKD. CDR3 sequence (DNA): TGTGCCACCAGTGAGGGGAGGGGTTACCAAGAGACCCAGTACTTC. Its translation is CATSEGRGYQETQYF.

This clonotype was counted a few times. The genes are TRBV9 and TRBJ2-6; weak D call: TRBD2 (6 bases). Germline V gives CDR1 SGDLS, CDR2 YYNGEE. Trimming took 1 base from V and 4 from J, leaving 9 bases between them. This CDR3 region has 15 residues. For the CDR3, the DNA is TGTGCCAGCAGCGTACAAGGGAGGGGGGCCAACGTCCTGACTTTC. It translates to CASSVQGRGANVLTF. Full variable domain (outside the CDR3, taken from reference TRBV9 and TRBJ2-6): DSGVTQTPKHLITATGQRVTLRCSPRSGDLSVYWYQQSLDQGLQFLIQYYNGEERAKGNILERFSAQQFPDLHSELNLSSLELGDSALYFCASSVQGRGANVLTFGAGSRLTVL.

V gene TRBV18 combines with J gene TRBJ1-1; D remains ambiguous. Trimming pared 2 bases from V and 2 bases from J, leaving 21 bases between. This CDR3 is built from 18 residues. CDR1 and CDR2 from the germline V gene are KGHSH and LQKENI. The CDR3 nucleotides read TGTGCCAGCTCACCAGGAGGGAGAGGCAACAATAGAAACACTGAAGCTTTCTTT. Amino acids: CASSPGGRGNNRNTEAFF.

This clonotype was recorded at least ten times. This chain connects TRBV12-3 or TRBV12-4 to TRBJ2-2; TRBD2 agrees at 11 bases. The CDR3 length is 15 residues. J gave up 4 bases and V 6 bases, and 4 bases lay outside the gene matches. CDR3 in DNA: TGTGCCAGCAGCCGCCTAGCGGGGGGCACCGGGGAGCTGTTTTTT. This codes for CASSRLAGGTGELFF.

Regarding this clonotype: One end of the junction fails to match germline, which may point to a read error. The CDR3 coding sequence is TGTGCCAGCAGCTCGGGGGACTCTGGGGCCAACGTCCTGAATTTC. Its protein is CASSSGDSGANVLNF. This sequence joins TRBV7-2 and TRBJ2-6; maybe TRBD2 (6 bases). The germline gives CDR1 SGHTA, CDR2 FQGNSA. The CDR3 runs to 15 residues.

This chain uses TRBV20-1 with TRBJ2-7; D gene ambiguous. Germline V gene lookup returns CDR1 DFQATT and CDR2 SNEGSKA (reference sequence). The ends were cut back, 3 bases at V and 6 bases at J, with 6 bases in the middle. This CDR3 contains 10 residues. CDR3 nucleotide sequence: TGCAGTGCTAGCGCGGCCGAGCAGTACTTC. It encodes CSASAAEQYF.

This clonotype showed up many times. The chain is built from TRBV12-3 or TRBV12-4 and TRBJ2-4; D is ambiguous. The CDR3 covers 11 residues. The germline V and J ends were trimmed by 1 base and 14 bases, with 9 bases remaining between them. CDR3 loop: CASSLDAKKYF. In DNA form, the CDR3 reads TGTGCCAGCAGTTTAGATGCCAAAAAGTACTTC.

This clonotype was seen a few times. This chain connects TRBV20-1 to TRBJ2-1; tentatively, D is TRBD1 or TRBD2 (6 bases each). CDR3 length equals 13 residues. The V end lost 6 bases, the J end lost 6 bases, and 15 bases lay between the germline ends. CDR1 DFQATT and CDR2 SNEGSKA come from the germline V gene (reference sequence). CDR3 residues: CSANRGDGNEQFF. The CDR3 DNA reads TGCAGTGCGAATAGGGGGGATGGCAATGAGCAGTTCTTC.

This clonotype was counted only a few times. This CDR3 is CASSRMSTGANVLTF. In nucleotides, the CDR3 is TGCGCCAGCAGCCGAATGTCTACCGGGGCCAACGTCCTGACTTTC. The J gene is TRBJ2-6, the V gene TRBV4-1, with D unclear. The CDR3 has 15 amino acids. Trimming removed 4 bases from V and 4 bases from J, with 11 bases in between. CDR1 MGHRA and CDR2 YSYEKL come from the germline V gene.

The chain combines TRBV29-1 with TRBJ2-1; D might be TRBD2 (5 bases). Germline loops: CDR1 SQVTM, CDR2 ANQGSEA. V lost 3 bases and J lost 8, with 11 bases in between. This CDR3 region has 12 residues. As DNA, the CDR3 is TGCAGCGTTGATCGTCTGAGGGATGAGCAGTTCTTC. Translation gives CSVDRLRDEQFF.

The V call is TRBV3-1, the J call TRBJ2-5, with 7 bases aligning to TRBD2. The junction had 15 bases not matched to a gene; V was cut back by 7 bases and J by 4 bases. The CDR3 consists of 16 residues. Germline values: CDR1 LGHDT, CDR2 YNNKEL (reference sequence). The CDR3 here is CASTSRGLLGSETQYF. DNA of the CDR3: TGTGCCAGCACCAGTCGGGGACTATTAGGGTCAGAGACCCAGTACTTC.

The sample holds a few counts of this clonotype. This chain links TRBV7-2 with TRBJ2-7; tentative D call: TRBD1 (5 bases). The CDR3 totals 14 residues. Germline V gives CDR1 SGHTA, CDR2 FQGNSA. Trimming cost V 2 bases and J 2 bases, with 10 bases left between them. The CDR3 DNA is TGTGCCAGCAGCTTATTTCAGGGCGCCTACGAGCAGTACTTC. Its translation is CASSLFQGAYEQYF.

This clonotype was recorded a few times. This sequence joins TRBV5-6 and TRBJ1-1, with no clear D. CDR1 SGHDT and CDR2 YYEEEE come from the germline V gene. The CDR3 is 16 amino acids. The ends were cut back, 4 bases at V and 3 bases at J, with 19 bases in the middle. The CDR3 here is CASSPGFFGPDTEAFF. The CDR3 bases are TGTGCCAGCAGCCCGGGATTCTTTGGCCCGGACACTGAAGCTTTCTTT.

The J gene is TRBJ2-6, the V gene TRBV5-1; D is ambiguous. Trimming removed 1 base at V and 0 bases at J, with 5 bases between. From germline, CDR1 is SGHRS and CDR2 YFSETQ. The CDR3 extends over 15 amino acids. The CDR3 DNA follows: TGCGCCAGCAGCTTGCGTATCTCTGGGGCCAACGTCCTGACTTTC. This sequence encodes CASSLRISGANVLTF.

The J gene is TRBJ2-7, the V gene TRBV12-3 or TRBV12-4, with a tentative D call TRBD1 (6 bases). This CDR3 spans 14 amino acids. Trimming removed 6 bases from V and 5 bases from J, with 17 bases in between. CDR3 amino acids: CASSPDRMVHEQYF. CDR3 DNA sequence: TGTGCCAGCAGCCCCGACAGGATGGTCCACGAGCAGTACTTC.

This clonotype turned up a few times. DNA for the CDR3: TGTGCCAGCAGTCCTGGACTAGCGGGACAGAACACCGGGGAGCTGTTTTTT. It encodes CASSPGLAGQNTGELFF. This chain joins TRBV6-1 and TRBJ2-2; 12 positions agree with TRBD2. The CDR3 runs 17 residues. V gave up 5 bases and J gave up 1 base; unmatched junction bases: 5. CDR1 is MNHNS and CDR2 is SASEGT in the germline V gene.

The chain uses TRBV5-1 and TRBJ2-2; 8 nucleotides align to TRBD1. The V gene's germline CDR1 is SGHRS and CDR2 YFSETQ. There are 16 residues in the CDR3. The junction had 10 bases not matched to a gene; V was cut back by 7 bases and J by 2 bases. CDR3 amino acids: CASLFTPGGNTGELFF. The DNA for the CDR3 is TGCGCCAGCCTTTTCACCCCAGGGGGCAACACCGGGGAGCTGTTTTTT.

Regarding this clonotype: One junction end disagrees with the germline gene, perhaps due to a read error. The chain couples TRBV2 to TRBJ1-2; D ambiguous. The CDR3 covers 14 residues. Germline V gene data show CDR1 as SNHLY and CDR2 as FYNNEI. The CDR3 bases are TGTGCCGGCAGTGAAGGCAGTCTCGGCTATGGCTACACCTTC. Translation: CAGSEGSLGYGYTF. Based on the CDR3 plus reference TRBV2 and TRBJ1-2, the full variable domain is EPEVTQTPSHQVTQMGQEVILRCVPISNHLYFYWYRQILGQKVEFLVSFYNNEISEKSEIFDDQFSVERPDGSNFTLKIRSTKLEDSAMYFCAGSEGSLGYGYTFGSGTRLTVV.

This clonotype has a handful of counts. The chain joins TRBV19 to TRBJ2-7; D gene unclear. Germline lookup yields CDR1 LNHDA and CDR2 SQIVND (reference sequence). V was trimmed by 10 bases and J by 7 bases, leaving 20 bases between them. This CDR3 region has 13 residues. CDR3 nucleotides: TGTGCCACCGCGGCCGGGCCAAATGGGGAGCAGTACTTC. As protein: CATAAGPNGEQYF.

The CDR3 DNA reads as TGTGCCAGCAGCTTAGCGATGGTTGCCAAAAACATTCAGTACTTC. The encoded protein is CASSLAMVAKNIQYF. The chain employs TRBV7-2 and TRBJ2-4; D ambiguous. V lost 0 bases to trimming and J lost 1 base, with 7 bases between them. The length of the CDR3 is 15 residues. CDR1 and CDR2 from the germline V gene are SGHTA and FQGNSA.

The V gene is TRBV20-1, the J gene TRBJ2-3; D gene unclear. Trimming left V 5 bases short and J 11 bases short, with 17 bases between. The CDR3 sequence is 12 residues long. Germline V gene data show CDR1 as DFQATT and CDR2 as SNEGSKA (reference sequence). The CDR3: CSAGSRSLQQYF. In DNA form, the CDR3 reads TGCAGTGCTGGCAGCCGCTCCCTTCAGCAGTATTTT.

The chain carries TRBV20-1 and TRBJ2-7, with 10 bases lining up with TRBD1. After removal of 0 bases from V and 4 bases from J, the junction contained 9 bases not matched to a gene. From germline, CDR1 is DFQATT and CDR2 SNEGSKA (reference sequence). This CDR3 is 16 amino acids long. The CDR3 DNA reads TGCAGTGCTAGAGAAGTCCTATGGGACAGGGGATACGAGCAGTACTTC. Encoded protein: CSAREVLWDRGYEQYF.